This paragraph covers one T cell receptor beta chain sequence. Across 20 to 25 US areas, participants ranged in age from about 18 to 90 years. Profiled with immunoSEQ multiplex PCR; TCRdb holds only in-frame clones, not every one. The sample records about 210,000 clones, about nine tenths being singletons. This sample was taken from a study of blood T cell repertoires in COVID-19. Study in general: COVID-19 samples from acute and convalescent phases originated in the United States, Italy and Spain. Sources were T cells, B-cell-depleted T cells, or PBMCs; the material itself was cDNA or gDNA.

Germline CDR1 reads MNHEY; CDR2 reads SVGAGI. This CDR3 spans 15 amino acids. V was clipped by 10 bases and J by 1 base; unmatched bases: 9. Input material: PBMCs or T cells enriched from blood (not recorded which). The source is a man between 18 and 35 years old with acute COVID-19. The gene calls are TRBV6-5 and TRBJ2-3, with 9 bases fitting TRBD2. The CDR3 nucleotides read TGTGCCACCAACTTACTAGCGGGCCGCACAGATACGCAGTATTTT. This encodes CATNLLAGRTDTQYF.